This TCR beta chain originates from a study of T cells after yellow fever vaccination. Overall study context: Preparation of the low-cell-number fractions used SMART-Seq v4 Ultra Low Input.

Looked up from germline, CDR1 is MNHEY and CDR2 is SVGAGI. This CDR3 contains 12 residues. The ends were cut back, 8 bases at V and 5 bases at J, with 10 bases in the middle. Of note for this clonotype: Its antigen remains unknown.

TCRdb called the 5' RACE reads again in MiXCR, with one record for every CDR3 protein. The sample has some 250,000 distinct CDR3 sequences, 3.6% seen once; the top ten hold around a fifth. Overall study findings and caveats: Weaker, the secondary response had a peak occurring faster, on day 5 versus 15.

The sample was PBMCs, taken 15 days after the yellow fever booster vaccination. This sequence originates from a man aged 18 to 30 who received the YFV17D yellow fever vaccine. This chain links TRBV6-5 with TRBJ1-5, with a weak D call TRBD1 (6 bases). The chain's CDR3 is CASGGADQPQHF. Written as DNA, the CDR3 is TGTGCCAGCGGGGGCGCGGATCAGCCCCAGCATTTT.